This T cell receptor beta chain was observed in a study of T cells in Graves' hyperthyroidism and ophthalmopathy. Study-wide background: Peripheral blood specimens were obtained at initial diagnosis, prior to any treatment.

The investigators amplified TCR beta CDR3 regions from RNA transcripts. Researchers ran a first-round RT-PCR on the TCR CDR3 using the HTBI primer set. MiXCR was run by TCRdb on the multiplex PCR reads, yielding one entry per CDR3 protein. Among more than 500,000 distinct CDR3 sequences listed, 14% to 15% were seen once. This clonotype was counted at least ten times. V was clipped by 6 bases and J by 8 bases, with 10 bases between them. Germline V CDR1 and CDR2: SEHNR, FQNEAQ (reference sequence). CDR3 length: 11 residues. For ophthalmopathy patients, the Clinical Activity Score was at least 3 and the NOSPECS grade at least 4; duration was under 3 months.

The TCR sequence derives from a middle-aged woman with Graves' ophthalmopathy. Input material: blood. The J gene is TRBJ1-1, the V gene TRBV7-9; D remains unclear. CDR3 residues: CASSFGPEAFF. The CDR3 DNA reads as TGTGCCAGCAGTTTCGGGCCCGAAGCTTTCTTT. Variable domain in full (rest from reference TRBV7-9 and TRBJ1-1): DTGVSQNPRHKITKRGQNVTFRCDPISEHNRLYWYRQTLGQGPEFLTYFQNEAQLEKSRLLSDRFSAERPKGSFSTLEIQRTEQGDSAMYLCASSFGPEAFFGQGTRLTVV.